Detailed here is one TCR beta chain. V dropped 5 bases and J dropped 5 bases, with 13 bases sitting between them. Germline V CDR1 and CDR2: MNHEY, SMNVEV (reference sequence). The CDR3 is 14 residues long. The record originates from a study of cytomegalovirus exposure and HLA in healthy donors. 13 Jbeta primers and 60 Vbeta primers were used for the PCR. Here immunoSEQ multiplex PCR was the method, and the copy in TCRdb shows in-frame clones only, minus some. The table records 150,000 to 200,000 clones, roughly 80% of them present only once. The sample taken for sequencing was PBMCs. The origin of this receptor is a boy between 10 and 17 years old in good health and CMV-seronegative. The chain joins TRBV27 to TRBJ1-5, with D perhaps TRBD1 (5 bases). CDR3 DNA sequence: TGTGCCAGCAGTCCCCGGGGGAGGGATCAGCCCCAGCATTTT. The encoded protein is CASSPRGRDQPQHF.